These T cell receptor beta chains were read from a single sample in a study of shared clonotypes between healthy human individuals. Produced via immunoSEQ multiplex PCR; TCRdb's table is partial and in-frame only. The sample yields some 2,500,000 clones, 80% to 95% seen once. What was sequenced was naive CD4+ T cells from PBMCs. These receptors came from a man in his late teens or twenties in good health. Some clones in this sample may be carry-over from other donors' samples. The CDR3 runs from the conserved cysteine through the conserved F or W. The D gene is left open where the match is weak. Not all rows give a size; the values are once, few, many and, for expanded clones, a class.

D: .
size: .
V: TRBV13
J: TRBJ2-7
DNA: TGTGCCAGCAGCTCGCAGGGTTCCCCCTACGAGCAGTACTTC
CDR3: CASSSQGSPYEQYF

D: .
size: .
V: TRBV5-1
J: TRBJ2-5
DNA: TGCGCCAGCAGCTTGGGGGGACGACAAGAGACCCAGTACTTC
CDR3: CASSLGGRQETQYF

D: .
size: .
V: TRBV5-1
J: TRBJ1-4
DNA: TGCGCCAGCAGTGCTCTCCGGGGCCTAAATGAAAAACTGTTTTTT
CDR3: CASSALRGLNEKLFF

D: TRBD1
size: .
V: TRBV2
J: TRBJ1-1
DNA: TGTGCCAGCCATGGTACGAAGGGACAGGGGGAAGCTTTCTTT
CDR3: CASHGTKGQGEAFF

D: .
size: .
V: TRBV18
J: TRBJ2-3
DNA: TGTGCCAGCTCACCTGGGTTCCGGGACACAGATACGCAGTATTTT
CDR3: CASSPGFRDTDTQYF

D: TRBD2
size: .
V: TRBV18
J: TRBJ2-4
DNA: TGTGCCAGCTCACCAGGACTAGCGGAAAACATTCAGTACTTC
CDR3: CASSPGLAENIQYF

D: .
size: .
V: TRBV11-2
J: TRBJ2-4
DNA: TGTGCCAGCAGCCCCGGGACTTCTGTAGGCAAAAACATTCAGTACTTC
CDR3: CASSPGTSVGKNIQYF

D: TRBD1
size: .
V: TRBV5-1
J: TRBJ1-4
DNA: TGCGCCAGCAGCGGGGACAGTCTTGAAAAACTGTTTTTT
CDR3: CASSGDSLEKLFF

D: .
size: .
V: TRBV18
J: TRBJ2-7
DNA: TGTGCCAGCTCAGGCTCCGTTCGCCTGCTCGGAACCTACGAGCAGTACTTC
CDR3: CASSGSVRLLGTYEQYF

D: .
size: once
V: TRBV5-4
J: TRBJ1-2
DNA: TGTGCCAGCAGCCACCGCCAGGGAAGAGGGCTTTCTGGCTACACCTTC
CDR3: CASSHRQGRGLSGYTF

D: .
size: .
V: TRBV18
J: TRBJ2-1
DNA: TGTGCCAGCTCACCGGTTCGACTGGGCTACAATGAGCAGTTCTTC
CDR3: CASSPVRLGYNEQFF

D: .
size: .
V: TRBV4-1
J: TRBJ2-7
DNA: TGCGCCAGCAGCCAAGAATCATCCGGGAGTATCTACGAGCAGTACTTC
CDR3: CASSQESSGSIYEQYF

D: .
size: .
V: TRBV7-8
J: TRBJ2-7
DNA: TGTGCCAGCAGCCCTCTAGGCGGGCGGGTTTACGAGCAGTACTTC
CDR3: CASSPLGGRVYEQYF

D: .
size: .
V: TRBV6-5
J: TRBJ2-5
DNA: TGTGCCAGCACCTCCGCGGGGACCCAGTACTTC
CDR3: CASTSAGTQYF

D: .
size: .
V: TRBV2
J: TRBJ1-4
DNA: TGTGCCAGCAGTGGGGCAGGGAATGAAAAACTGTTTTTT
CDR3: CASSGAGNEKLFF

D: TRBD2
size: .
V: TRBV7-9
J: TRBJ2-7
DNA: TGTGCCAGCAGCTCTCAAACCGGGACTAGCGCCGCCTACGAGCAGTACTTC
CDR3: CASSSQTGTSAAYEQYF

D: TRBD1
size: .
V: TRBV30
J: TRBJ1-1
DNA: TGTGCCTGGAGTGTGACAGGGGGGATTACTGAAGCTTTCTTT
CDR3: CAWSVTGGITEAFF

D: TRBD2
size: .
V: TRBV18
J: TRBJ2-2
DNA: TGTGCCAGCTCCCCCCGCCCTAGCGGGAGGGCCGACACCGGGGAGCTGTTTTTT
CDR3: CASSPRPSGRADTGELFF

D: .
size: once
V: TRBV7-2
J: TRBJ1-2
DNA: TGTGCCAGCAGCTTAGCTGCAGGGGACTATGGCTACACCTTC
CDR3: CASSLAAGDYGYTF

D: .
size: .
V: TRBV30
J: TRBJ1-2
DNA: TGTGCCTGGAGTCCGGACAGAACTTATGGCTACACCTTC
CDR3: CAWSPDRTYGYTF

D: .
size: once
V: TRBV2
J: TRBJ1-2
DNA: TGTGCCAGCAGTGTAGTACCCCAGGGCGGTAACTATGGCTACACCTTC
CDR3: CASSVVPQGGNYGYTF

D: .
size: .
V: TRBV4-3
J: TRBJ2-1
DNA: TGCGCCAGCAGCCCGAGGGAGGCGCGCTCCTACAATGAGCAGTTCTTC
CDR3: CASSPREARSYNEQFF

D: .
size: .
V: TRBV28
J: TRBJ1-5
DNA: TGTGCCAGCAGTTTTCACAGGGTGGATCAGCCCCAGCATTTT
CDR3: CASSFHRVDQPQHF

D: TRBD1
size: few
V: TRBV10-3
J: TRBJ1-1
DNA: TGTGCCATCAGAATTAACAGGGGAACTGAAGCTTTCTTT
CDR3: CAIRINRGTEAFF

D: TRBD2
size: .
V: TRBV28
J: TRBJ2-1
DNA: TGTGCCAGCAAAGCGGGAGCCGCCTACAATGAGCAGTTCTTC
CDR3: CASKAGAAYNEQFF

D: .
size: .
V: TRBV6-1
J: TRBJ1-1
DNA: TGTGCCAGCAGAGGGCGGGGGAGTGGCACTGAAGCTTTCTTT
CDR3: CASRGRGSGTEAFF

D: .
size: once
V: TRBV5-6
J: TRBJ1-2
DNA: TGTGCCAGCAGCTTGTTGTTAGGGCAGGGGTTGAACTATGGCTACACCTTC
CDR3: CASSLLLGQGLNYGYTF

D: .
size: once
V: TRBV5-1
J: TRBJ1-2
DNA: TGCGCCAGCAGATCCAGCCTGGGGCCGGGTGGCTACACCTTC
CDR3: CASRSSLGPGGYTF

D: .
size: .
V: TRBV5-8
J: TRBJ2-6
DNA: TGTGCCAGCAGCCGGAGGCTGTCCGGGGCCAACGTCCTGACTTTC
CDR3: CASSRRLSGANVLTF

D: .
size: .
V: TRBV7-6
J: TRBJ2-5
DNA: TGTGCCAGCAGCTTATTTTACCCCCGATCAGGTGAAACCCAGTACTTC
CDR3: CASSLFYPRSGETQYF

D: .
size: .
V: TRBV10-2
J: TRBJ2-1
DNA: TGCGCCAGCAGCCCCCTGCTTGAGCAGTTCTTC
CDR3: CASSPLLEQFF

D: .
size: .
V: TRBV5-1
J: TRBJ1-2
DNA: TGCGCCAGCAGCTTGGCAGGGGAATATGGCTACACCTTC
CDR3: CASSLAGEYGYTF

D: TRBD2
size: .
V: TRBV28
J: TRBJ2-7
DNA: TGTGCCAGCCATAGTCCCGTTTTGGGCGGGGGCTCCTACGAGCAGTACTTC
CDR3: CASHSPVLGGGSYEQYF

D: TRBD2
size: once
V: TRBV5-1
J: TRBJ2-5
DNA: TGCGCCAGCAGCACCGGGACTACACAAGAGACCCAGTACTTC
CDR3: CASSTGTTQETQYF

D: TRBD1
size: .
V: TRBV19
J: TRBJ1-5
DNA: TGTGCCAGTAGTATCCAAGGGACAGGAAATCAGCCCCAGCATTTT
CDR3: CASSIQGTGNQPQHF

D: TRBD2
size: .
V: TRBV5-1
J: TRBJ2-1
DNA: TGCGCCAGCAGCTTGGTCGCTAGCGGCTCCTACAATGAGCAGTTCTTC
CDR3: CASSLVASGSYNEQFF

D: .
size: .
V: TRBV28
J: TRBJ1-6
DNA: TGTGCCAGCACGGGCTCGAATTCACCCCTCCACTTT
CDR3: CASTGSNSPLHF

D: .
size: .
V: TRBV2
J: TRBJ1-1
DNA: TGTGCCAGCAGTGACAGCATCTTGTACACTGAAGCTTTCTTT
CDR3: CASSDSILYTEAFF

D: .
size: .
V: TRBV5-1
J: TRBJ1-2
DNA: TGCGCCAGCAGCGATCCACAATTAGGCGGCTACACCTTC
CDR3: CASSDPQLGGYTF

D: .
size: .
V: TRBV13
J: TRBJ2-7
DNA: TGTGCCAGCAGCTCCTCAGGGAACTACGAGCAGTACTTC
CDR3: CASSSSGNYEQYF

D: .
size: .
V: TRBV5-1
J: TRBJ2-2
DNA: TGCGCCAGCAGCCCCGTCGGGTCGGGTCACGGGGAGCTGTTTTTT
CDR3: CASSPVGSGHGELFF

D: .
size: .
V: TRBV5-1
J: TRBJ2-1
DNA: TGCGCCAGCAGCTTGGCTGGGGGGAGCTCCTACAATGAGCAGTTCTTC
CDR3: CASSLAGGSSYNEQFF

D: TRBD1
size: .
V: TRBV19
J: TRBJ1-2
DNA: TGTGCCAGTAGTCCCTCAGGGACAGGTGGCTATGGCTACACCTTC
CDR3: CASSPSGTGGYGYTF

D: TRBD1
size: .
V: TRBV4-1
J: TRBJ1-3
DNA: TGCGCCAGCAGCCAAGTGTGGGACAGGGGGCTTGGAAACACCATATATTTT
CDR3: CASSQVWDRGLGNTIYF

D: .
size: .
V: TRBV7-2
J: TRBJ2-6
DNA: TGTGCCAGCAGCCCGTTGGACTCTGGGGCCAACGTCCTGACTTTC
CDR3: CASSPLDSGANVLTF